This T cell receptor beta chain was sequenced for a study of neurological immune-mediated disorders. Findings of the study overall: The highest TCR clonal expansion occurred in HTLV-1-associated myelopathy; multiple sclerosis fell below healthy controls.

TCRdb re-derived calls from the 5' RACE reads in MiXCR, one entry per CDR3 protein. Seen here are about 38,000 distinct CDR3 sequences, roughly 5% observed once, and the top ten hold approximately 10%. This CDR3 region has 14 residues. Germline lookup yields CDR1 SGHKS and CDR2 YYEKEE (reference sequence). Trimming cost V 5 bases and J 5 bases, with 13 bases left between them. Sorted libraries were derived from approximately 970,000 CD4+ or CD8+ T cells. This clonotype was counted ten times or more. Its target is unknown. The chain is built from TRBV5-5 and TRBJ2-2, with D possibly being TRBD1 (6 bases). This sequence originates from a man between 18 and 35 years old in good health. The sequenced sample consisted of CD4+ T cells from blood. The CDR3, as DNA: TGTGCCAGCAGTTTATACAGGGATACCGGGGAGCTGTTTTTT. Translation gives CASSLYRDTGELFF.